The 20 T cell receptor beta chains presented below share a single source sample, sequenced in a study of sequential checkpoint blockade in melanoma. Data came from immunoSEQ multiplex PCR; TCRdb stores just in-frame clones and leaves some out. This repertoire shows about 18,000 clones, less than 30% found once; its top ten account for 7.2%. As to treatment: randomized to nivolumab then ipilimumab (arm A) or the reverse (arm B). Source: tumor tissue (inferred from file names), taken from a patient given nivolumab and ipilimumab in sequence. The source of these receptors is a human donor with melanoma.

Worth noting for this clone: The junction departs from germline at one end; a sequencing error may be responsible. The chain couples TRBV6-8 to TRBJ1-2; TRBD1 matches at 9 bases. The CDR3 totals 15 residues. The germline CDR1 and CDR2 sequences are MNHGY and SAAAGT. CDR3 DNA: TGTGCCATCAGTACCTCCGGGACAGGGAAGGTTGGCTACACCTTC. This encodes CAISTSGTGKVGYTF.

This clone was seen a few times. This chain connects TRBV11-3 to TRBJ2-1; D tentatively reads TRBD1 or TRBD2 (5 bases each). Germline V gene lookup returns CDR1 SGHNT and CDR2 YENEEA. The CDR3 length is 16 residues. V was cut by 0 bases and J by 5 bases, with 14 bases left in between. CDR3 loop: CASSLDPGDPDNEQFF. The CDR3, as DNA: TGTGCCAGCAGCTTAGATCCCGGGGACCCCGACAATGAGCAGTTCTTC.

This clone was observed at least ten times. The rearrangement joins TRBV7-1 to TRBJ1-5; possibly TRBD1 for D (5 bases). TRBV7-1 carries the ORF label, with uncertain function. V shed 5 bases and J shed 1 base, with 15 bases lying between them. The CDR3 loop spans 16 amino acids. The CDR3: CASSIQALGSNQPQHF. The CDR3 DNA sequence: TGTGCCAGCAGCATACAGGCATTAGGGAGCAATCAGCCCCAGCATTTT.

The rearrangement links TRBV19 to TRBJ1-2, with TRBD1 identical over 8 bases. This CDR3 has 13 amino acids. The germline CDR1 and CDR2 sequences are LNHDA and SQIVND (reference sequence). J lost 8 bases, V lost 7 bases, and 9 bases had no gene match. The CDR3 DNA reads TGTGCCAGTACCTCTACAGGGGGGCAAGGCTACACCTTC. Encoded protein: CASTSTGGQGYTF.

This clone was seen only a few times. The J gene is TRBJ2-2, the V gene TRBV7-7; TRBD2 is a possible D gene (6 bases). Between the trimmed V and J ends, which lost 3 bases and 7 bases, there was a span of 12 bases. This CDR3 is 14 amino acids long. CDR1 and CDR2 from the germline V gene are SSHAT and FNYEAQ (reference sequence). CDR3 residues: CASSFTGEGGELFF. The DNA of the CDR3 is TGTGCCAGCAGCTTTACGGGAGAGGGCGGGGAGCTGTTTTTT.

V gene TRBV5-1 combines with J gene TRBJ2-7, with 9 bases aligning to TRBD1. Trimming took 4 bases from V and 6 from J; bases not matched to a gene: 8. From germline, CDR1 is SGHRS and CDR2 YFSETQ. The CDR3 consists of 14 residues. CDR3 bases: TGCGCCAGCAGCCACGGGACAGGGAGCTTCGAGCAGTACTTC. Amino acid sequence: CASSHGTGSFEQYF.

This clone has only a few counts. The V and J genes are TRBV6-8 and TRBJ2-7, with 8 bases aligning to TRBD1. Trimming at V came to 11 bases and at J to 4 bases, leaving 10 bases not matched to a gene. This CDR3 region has 13 residues. CDR1 and CDR2 from the germline V gene are MNHGY and SAAAGT. The CDR3: CASKGGQGYEQYF. The CDR3 DNA reads as TGTGCCTCCAAAGGAGGACAGGGTTACGAGCAGTACTTC.

The chain recombines TRBV19 with TRBJ2-7; 7 bases agree with TRBD2. Trimming removed 3 bases from V and 7 bases from J; junction bases left unmatched: 9. The CDR3 runs 14 residues. The germline V gene encodes CDR1 LNHDA and CDR2 SQIVND (reference sequence). CDR3 in amino acids: CASSIQRDRWEQYF. The CDR3 DNA reads as TGTGCCAGTAGTATTCAGCGGGACCGCTGGGAGCAGTACTTC. The full variable domain, completed using reference TRBV19 and TRBJ2-7, is DGGITQSPKYLFRKEGQNVTLSCEQNLNHDAMYWYRQDPGQGLRLIYYSQIVNDFQKGDIAEGYSVSREKKESFPLTVTSAQKNPTAFYLCASSIQRDRWEQYFGPGTRLTVT.

This chain links TRBV6-8 with TRBJ2-7, with D perhaps being TRBD1 or TRBD2 (5 bases each). Germline CDR1 MNHGY, CDR2 SAAAGT. CDR3 size: 16 residues. The germline V and J ends were trimmed by 6 bases and 6 bases, with 24 bases remaining between them. The CDR3 DNA reads TGTGCCAGCAGAACTCCGGCCGGGACGGATTCTCGCGAGCAGTACTTC. Translating gives CASRTPAGTDSREQYF.

This chain uses TRBV5-1 with TRBJ1-2; D gene uncertain. Germline CDR1 reads SGHRS; CDR2 reads YFSETQ. V lost 0 bases and J lost 4, with 16 bases in between. The CDR3 has 16 residues. CDR3 region: CASSLGSGVGGYGYTF. The CDR3 coding sequence is TGCGCCAGCAGCTTGGGGTCCGGGGTAGGTGGCTATGGCTACACCTTC.

This sequence joins TRBV7-1 and TRBJ1-5, with D perhaps matching TRBD1 (5 bases). TRBV7-1 is given ORF status, its function remaining uncertain. Trimming pared 4 bases from V and 6 bases from J, leaving 10 bases between. There are 13 residues in the CDR3. The CDR3 spells CASSWSGGQPQHF. DNA of the CDR3: TGTGCCAGCAGCTGGAGCGGGGGTCAGCCCCAGCATTTT.

V usage is TRBV29-1 and J usage is TRBJ2-3, with unresolved D. The V gene lost 5 bases and the J gene lost 0 bases, with 6 bases spanning the gap. CDR1 is SQVTM and CDR2 is ANQGSEA in the germline V gene. The CDR3 consists of 12 residues. The CDR3 loop reads CSVYLSTDTQYF. CDR3 sequence (DNA): TGCAGCGTTTACCTAAGCACAGATACGCAGTATTTT.

The chain employs TRBV4-1 and TRBJ2-7, with D tentatively TRBD1 (7 bases). With 0 bases removed from V and 3 bases from J, the gap between germline ends came to 15 bases. This CDR3 contains 16 residues. The germline gives CDR1 MGHRA, CDR2 YSYEKL. The CDR3 DNA reads TGCGCCAGCAGCCAAGAGGGCGACAGGGACTTCTACGAGCAGTACTTC. This gives the protein CASSQEGDRDFYEQYF.

This clone was seen only a few times. The gene calls are TRBV9 and TRBJ2-3, with a possible D match to TRBD1 (5 bases). From germline, CDR1 is SGDLS and CDR2 YYNGEE. The V gene lost 2 bases and the J gene lost 3 bases, with 10 bases spanning the gap. The CDR3 spans 14 residues. The CDR3, as DNA: TGTGCCAGCAGCGTGGGGCCTGAGACAGATACGCAGTATTTT. Encoded protein: CASSVGPETDTQYF.

This chain links TRBV19 with TRBJ1-5; a possible D gene is TRBD1 (6 bases). Germline CDR1 and CDR2: LNHDA and SQIVND (reference sequence). The CDR3 is made up of 17 amino acids. Trimming shortened V by 6 bases and J by 2 bases, and 20 bases separated the two germline ends. CDR3 residues: CASSPRGGFPGNQPQHF. CDR3 nucleotide sequence: TGTGCCAGTAGCCCCAGGGGAGGCTTCCCGGGCAATCAGCCCCAGCATTTT.

This chain joins TRBV18 and TRBJ1-1; 8 bases match TRBD1. V was clipped by 0 bases and J by 4 bases; unmatched bases: 19. The CDR3 covers 20 residues. CDR1 KGHSH and CDR2 LQKENI come from the germline V gene. The CDR3 protein is CASSPPGTGGIGYPVTEAFF. CDR3 DNA: TGTGCCAGCTCACCACCTGGGACAGGAGGTATCGGGTATCCAGTCACTGAAGCTTTCTTT.

The gene calls are TRBV28 and TRBJ2-3, with D maybe TRBD1 (6 bases). CDR1 is MDHEN and CDR2 is SYDVKM in the germline V gene. There are 16 residues in the CDR3. V was clipped by 4 bases and J by 2 bases, with 16 bases between them. Written as DNA, the CDR3 is TGTGCCAGCAGTTCACAGGGAAAGGGGACCACAGATACGCAGTATTTT. Protein: CASSSQGKGTTDTQYF.

This clone occurred a few times. The chain employs TRBV9 and TRBJ2-7; 10 bases agree with TRBD2. The germline CDR1 and CDR2 sequences are SGDLS and YYNGEE. The CDR3 is made up of 15 amino acids. The trim removed 0 bases at V and 3 bases at J, leaving 3 bases unmatched. For the CDR3, the DNA is TGTGCCAGCAGCGTAGGGGCTAGCGGGAGCTACGAGCAGTACTTC. Its protein product is CASSVGASGSYEQYF.

This clone was counted a few times. The rearrangement uses TRBV6-8 and TRBJ2-5; 7 bases match TRBD1. This CDR3 is 15 amino acids long. The V gene end was trimmed by 6 bases and the J gene end by 4 bases; junction bases not matched to a gene: 11. Germline values: CDR1 MNHGY, CDR2 SAAAGT. CDR3 nucleotides: TGTGCCAGCAGCAAACCAGGACAGGCTAGAGAGACCCAGTACTTC. It is translated as CASSKPGQARETQYF.

The gene calls are TRBV30 and TRBJ1-3, with D perhaps TRBD1 (5 bases). Germline V gives CDR1 GTSNPN, CDR2 SVGIG (reference sequence). V was cut by 4 bases and J by 0 bases, with 13 bases left in between. The CDR3 is 15 amino acids. The chain's CDR3 is CAWTKQESSGNTIYF. The CDR3 bases are TGTGCCTGGACCAAACAGGAGAGCTCTGGAAACACCATATATTTT.